This T cell receptor beta chain was captured by sequencing in a study of identical twins. TCRdb reanalysed the 5' RACE reads using MiXCR and keeps one entry per CDR3 protein. The table includes approximately 700,000 distinct CDR3 sequences, roughly 20% detected once. In regard to this clonotype: Its specificity is not known.

Germline CDR1 reads KGHSH; CDR2 reads LQKENI. There are 18 residues in the CDR3. V lost 6 bases and J lost 3; bases outside the gene matches: 14. General observations from the study: Reduced insertions were recorded for abundant cord blood beta clonotypes, with no such pattern in memory repertoires.

The sample was also reused in another study, on T cells expressing NK-cell markers. As reported in that work: Repertoires of TCR beta were obtained from T cells sorted as CD3+CD56+NKG2C+, CD3+CD56+NKG2C- and CD3+CD56-NKG2C+.

Sequencing input: PBMCs. This receptor was obtained from a woman aged 18-35 years in good health. The rearrangement uses TRBV18 and TRBJ2-2; 9 bases align to TRBD1. The CDR3, as DNA: TGTGCCAGCTCTATCCTACGTGGGACAGGGAGGTACACCGGGGAGCTGTTTTTT. It codes for CASSILRGTGRYTGELFF.